Below, 24 T cell receptor beta chains from the same sample are listed, as sequenced in a study of T cell changes during pregnancy in multiple sclerosis. Only in-frame clones appear in the TCRdb table, and some are missing; sequencing was by immunoSEQ multiplex PCR. The table lists about 77,000 clones, about 93% of them singletons. The sample here was peripheral blood, taken after pregnancy. Receptors were obtained from a female donor in good health, enrolled as a control in a pregnancy study.

The gene calls are TRBV5-6 and TRBJ1-2, with D perhaps matching TRBD1 (6 bases). Trimming took off 4 bases at V and 0 bases at J, with 13 bases between the two ends. Germline-derived CDR1 and CDR2 are SGHDT and YYEEEE. The CDR3 contains 15 residues. The CDR3 here is CASSLPGAANYGYTF. The CDR3 DNA reads as TGTGCCAGCAGCCTGCCAGGGGCAGCTAACTATGGCTACACCTTC. The complete variable domain, with remaining parts taken from reference TRBV5-6 and TRBJ1-2, reads DAGVTQSPTHLIKTRGQQVTLRCSPKSGHDTVSWYQQALGQGPQFIFQYYEEEERQRGNFPDRFSGHQFPNYSSELNVNALLLGDSALYLCASSLPGAANYGYTFGSGTRLTVV.

J is TRBJ2-5 and V is TRBV7-2; TRBD2 aligns across 7 bases. The trim removed 5 bases at V and 4 bases at J, leaving 4 bases unmatched. This CDR3 spans 13 amino acids. From germline, CDR1 is SGHTA and CDR2 FQGNSA. CDR3 coding DNA: TGTGCCAGCAGCCCATCGGGGGGAGAGACCCAGTACTTC. It translates to CASSPSGGETQYF.

This sequence joins TRBV29-1 and TRBJ2-7; D uncertain. Per the germline V gene, CDR1 is SQVTM and CDR2 is ANQGSEA. The CDR3 spans 12 residues. V was cut by 6 bases and J by 9 bases, with 18 bases left in between. The CDR3: CSVLLGGGGQYF. CDR3 bases: TGCAGCGTCCTACTTGGCGGCGGTGGGCAGTACTTC.

The V gene is TRBV5-1, the J gene TRBJ2-3, with 12 bases lining up with TRBD2. CDR1 SGHRS and CDR2 YFSETQ come from the germline V gene. Trimming at V came to 4 bases and at J to 0 bases, leaving 3 bases not matched to a gene. This CDR3 contains 16 residues. DNA for the CDR3: TGCGCCAGCAGCAGGGGACTAGCGGGCAGCACAGATACGCAGTATTTT. This sequence encodes CASSRGLAGSTDTQYF. The full variable domain, in which reference TRBV5-1 and TRBJ2-3 provide the parts outside the CDR3, is KAGVTQTPRYLIKTRGQQVTLSCSPISGHRSVSWYQQTPGQGLQFLFEYFSETQRNKGNFPGRFSGRQFSNSRSEMNVSTLELGDSALYLCASSRGLAGSTDTQYFGPGTRLTVL.

A note on this clone: Additional DNA sequences in this sample encode the identical CDR3. The genes are TRBV6-5 and TRBJ2-7, with D perhaps matching TRBD2 (6 bases). This CDR3 has 14 residues. The V gene lost 5 bases and the J gene lost 2 bases, with 13 bases spanning the gap. Germline CDR1 MNHEY, CDR2 SVGAGI. CDR3 region: CASSAGTGAYEQYF. The CDR3 coding sequence is TGTGCCAGCAGTGCCGGGACTGGGGCCTACGAGCAGTACTTC.

This clone occurred once. This chain uses TRBV9 with TRBJ1-2, with a weak D call TRBD1 (5 bases). This CDR3 region has 14 residues. V lost 5 bases and J 7 bases, leaving 18 bases between the germline ends. The germline gives CDR1 SGDLS, CDR2 YYNGEE. Here the CDR3 DNA reads TGTGCCAGCAGTCGAGTTTACCGGGGGTTTGGCTACACCTTC. Its protein product is CASSRVYRGFGYTF. The full variable domain, completed using reference TRBV9 and TRBJ1-2, is DSGVTQTPKHLITATGQRVTLRCSPRSGDLSVYWYQQSLDQGLQFLIQYYNGEERAKGNILERFSAQQFPDLHSELNLSSLELGDSALYFCASSRVYRGFGYTFGSGTRLTVV.

The chain joins TRBV13 to TRBJ1-1; no firm D call. V was cut by 6 bases and J by 4 bases, with 9 bases left in between. Germline CDR1 reads PRHDT; CDR2 reads FYEKMQ (reference sequence). The CDR3 contains 12 residues. CDR3 region: CASSSSFTEAFF. The CDR3 bases are TGTGCCAGCAGTTCCTCCTTCACTGAAGCTTTCTTT.

This clone has more than one count but fewer than ten. The chain combines TRBV29-1 with TRBJ2-1; 12 bases match TRBD2. Germline V CDR1 and CDR2: SQVTM, ANQGSEA. CDR3 size: 14 residues. Trimming took 7 bases from V and 4 from J; bases not matched to a gene: 5. CDR3 region: CSESSGRDYNEQFF. The CDR3 DNA reads TGCAGCGAGTCTAGCGGGAGGGATTACAATGAGCAGTTCTTC.

The gene calls are TRBV4-1 and TRBJ2-7; 10 positions agree with TRBD1. The germline gives CDR1 MGHRA, CDR2 YSYEKL. CDR3 size: 18 residues. With 3 bases clipped from V and 3 bases from J, the junction kept 14 bases outside the gene matches. CDR3 sequence: CASSHLPDLGTGVYEQYF. CDR3 coding DNA: TGCGCCAGCAGCCACCTTCCAGACCTCGGGACAGGGGTCTACGAGCAGTACTTC.

The J gene is TRBJ2-7, the V gene TRBV2; 12 bases line up with TRBD2. Trimming removed 8 bases from V and 3 bases from J; junction bases left unmatched: 5. In germline, CDR1 is SNHLY, CDR2 FYNNEI. The CDR3 has 14 amino acids. This chain's CDR3 is CASARLAGVYEQYF. CDR3 DNA: TGTGCCAGCGCCAGACTAGCGGGAGTCTACGAGCAGTACTTC.

The chain couples TRBV10-3 to TRBJ1-1; the match to TRBD1 covers 8 bases. V dropped 2 bases and J dropped 5; count of bases not matched to a gene: 16. Germline CDR1 reads ENHRY; CDR2 reads SYGVKD. The CDR3 runs 18 residues. The CDR3 sequence is CAISEPIRLGQGGTEAFF. The CDR3 DNA reads as TGTGCCATCAGTGAGCCCATCAGGTTAGGACAGGGTGGGACTGAAGCTTTCTTT.

The V and J genes are TRBV7-2 and TRBJ2-7; TRBD2 agrees at 9 bases. Per germline, CDR1 SGHTA and CDR2 FQGNSA. V was pared by 5 bases and J by 5 bases, with 7 bases of the junction left unmatched. This CDR3 has 14 amino acids. CDR3 protein: CASSLSGGRNEQYF. CDR3 coding DNA: TGTGCCAGCAGCCTTAGCGGGGGCCGCAACGAGCAGTACTTC.

The chain combines TRBV10-1 with TRBJ2-7, with TRBD2 matching over 9 bases. Germline-derived CDR1 and CDR2 are WNHNN and SYGVQD (reference sequence). Trimming cost V 3 bases and J 3 bases; bases outside gene matches: 3. The CDR3 spans 14 residues. The CDR3 reads CASSDSSGDYEQYF. CDR3 DNA sequence: TGCGCCAGCAGTGATTCTAGCGGGGACTACGAGCAGTACTTC.

The CDR3 sequence is CASSIISNEQFF. CDR3 bases: TGTGCCAGTAGTATAATTAGCAATGAGCAGTTCTTC. The chain joins TRBV19 to TRBJ2-1; D ambiguous. V lost 2 bases, J lost 6 bases, and 5 bases lay in between. The CDR3 runs to 12 residues. Germline V lookup: CDR1 LNHDA, CDR2 SQIVND (reference sequence).

The chain uses TRBV6-5 and TRBJ1-2, with 7 bases lining up with TRBD1. Per the germline V gene, CDR1 is MNHEY and CDR2 is SVGAGI. V was clipped by 0 bases and J by 8 bases; unmatched bases: 3. The CDR3 has 13 amino acids. The CDR3 coding sequence is TGTGCCAGCAGTTACTCTGCGGACAGGGGCTACACCTTC. Amino acid sequence: CASSYSADRGYTF.

The chain recombines TRBV7-2 with TRBJ2-1; 8 positions match TRBD1. This CDR3 has 15 amino acids. With 4 bases clipped from V and 8 bases from J, the junction kept 10 bases outside the gene matches. The V gene's germline CDR1 is SGHTA and CDR2 FQGNSA. CDR3 nucleotides: TGTGCCAGCAGCTCGGACAGGGTAAGGTTTGATGAGCAGTTCTTC. It yields the protein CASSSDRVRFDEQFF.

This clone was found once. The chain recombines TRBV15 with TRBJ1-5; D remains ambiguous. This CDR3 comprises 12 residues. Germline V gives CDR1 LNHNV, CDR2 YYDKDF (reference sequence). The V end lost 1 base, the J end lost 10 bases, and 8 bases lay between the germline ends. This CDR3 reads CATSRVRGPQHF. As DNA, the CDR3 is TGTGCCACCAGCAGAGTTCGCGGCCCCCAGCATTTT.

The V call is TRBV13, the J call TRBJ2-1, with 11 bases matching TRBD2. Germline V gene lookup returns CDR1 PRHDT and CDR2 FYEKMQ (reference sequence). V lost 4 bases to trimming and J lost 3 bases; unmatched junction nucleotides: 2. This CDR3 has 15 amino acids. The CDR3 nucleotides are TGTGCCAGCAGCTCTAGCGGGGGGAACTACAATGAGCAGTTCTTC. This encodes CASSSSGGNYNEQFF.

In this sample, this clone turned up once. This sequence joins TRBV5-4 and TRBJ2-2, with a weak D call TRBD1 (6 bases). Germline CDR1 is SGHNT and CDR2 is YYREEE (reference sequence). Trimming cost V 3 bases and J 6 bases, with 18 bases left between them. The CDR3 extends over 16 amino acids. The CDR3 DNA is TGTGCCAGCAGCTGGGGGACAAGAGATGTATCCGGGGAGCTGTTTTTT. Translated: CASSWGTRDVSGELFF.

V and J are TRBV18 and TRBJ2-1, with 11 bases aligning to TRBD1. The CDR3 has 15 residues. CDR1 and CDR2 from the germline V gene are KGHSH and LQKENI. V trimming: 2 bases; J trimming: 8 bases; junction bases outside the gene matches: 5. The CDR3 loop is CASSPGQGAVYEQFF. DNA for the CDR3: TGTGCCAGCTCACCAGGACAGGGGGCGGTCTATGAGCAGTTCTTC.

V gene TRBV5-1 combines with J gene TRBJ2-1, with TRBD1 matching 7 bases. Germline loops: CDR1 SGHRS, CDR2 YFSETQ. The CDR3 runs 14 residues. Unmatched junction bases numbered 7, after V lost 4 bases and J lost 6 bases. The CDR3 here is CASSQGRQGNEQFF. CDR3 nucleotides: TGCGCCAGCAGCCAGGGAAGACAGGGCAATGAGCAGTTCTTC.

The chain joins TRBV7-6 to TRBJ2-1, with a possible D match to TRBD2 (6 bases). The CDR3 extends over 15 amino acids. CDR1 and CDR2 from the germline V gene are SGHVS and FNYEAQ. Trimming removed 2 bases at V and 4 bases at J, with 12 bases between. DNA for the CDR3: TGTGCCAGCAGCTTATCGGACGGGGGATACAATGAGCAGTTCTTC. Translated, it gives CASSLSDGGYNEQFF.

The J gene is TRBJ2-5, the V gene TRBV10-3, with D tentatively TRBD1 (7 bases). The CDR3 extends over 14 amino acids. The V end was cut by 8 bases, the J end by 2 bases, with 15 bases between. The germline CDR1 and CDR2 sequences are ENHRY and SYGVKD. The CDR3 reads CAIGGTVGQETQYF. CDR3 nucleotides: TGTGCCATCGGAGGGACAGTAGGACAAGAGACCCAGTACTTC.

The chain uses TRBV19 and TRBJ1-5; the match to TRBD1 covers 8 bases. The CDR3 covers 14 residues. CDR1 LNHDA and CDR2 SQIVND come from the germline V gene (reference sequence). V trimming: 7 bases; J trimming: 7 bases; junction bases outside the gene matches: 9. The CDR3 DNA sequence: TGTGCCAGTAAGGTGGACAGGGTGAAACAGCCCCAGCATTTT. It is translated as CASKVDRVKQPQHF.